These 8 T cell receptor beta chains came from one sample sequenced in a study of shared clonotypes between healthy human individuals. This table comes from immunoSEQ multiplex PCR, and its TCRdb copy is limited to in-frame clones, with some not included. The sample holds roughly 2 million clones; 90% to 95% are singletons and the top ten take roughly 0.13%. Sequenced material: naive CD4+ T cells sorted from blood. The subset is: CD45RA+ positively selected. These receptors originate from a man between 18 and 35 years old in good health.

This chain uses TRBV30 with TRBJ1-1; 9 bases line up with TRBD1. The CDR3 runs 16 residues. V shed 2 bases, J shed 0 bases, and the junction held 7 bases outside the gene matches. Germline lookup yields CDR1 GTSNPN and CDR2 SVGIG (reference sequence). The CDR3 nucleotides are TGTGCCTGGAGTACACCGGACAGGGGCGTGAACACTGAAGCTTTCTTT. This translates into CAWSTPDRGVNTEAFF.

The J gene is TRBJ2-3, the V gene TRBV5-4; no clear D. The germline gives CDR1 SGHNT, CDR2 YYREEE (reference sequence). V was pared by 0 bases and J by 3 bases, with 2 bases between. The CDR3 consists of 12 residues. CDR3 DNA sequence: TGTGCCAGCAGCTTGGAGACAGATACGCAGTATTTT. Its protein product is CASSLETDTQYF.

The chain links TRBV7-2 to TRBJ2-2; tentatively, D is TRBD1 (5 bases). Germline values: CDR1 SGHTA, CDR2 FQGNSA. The V gene lost 4 bases and the J gene lost 4 bases, with 10 bases spanning the gap. The CDR3 spans 14 residues. The CDR3 bases are TGTGCCAGCAGCTCCCGACAGTCCACCGGGGAGCTGTTTTTT. Its translation: CASSSRQSTGELFF.

The chain links TRBV2 to TRBJ2-3; tentative D call: TRBD2 (7 bases). Germline V gene sequence: CDR1 SNHLY, CDR2 FYNNEI. V lost 10 bases and J 1 base, leaving 15 bases between the germline ends. This CDR3 has 14 amino acids. CDR3 protein: CAKGGAYRTDTQYF. The CDR3 DNA reads TGTGCCAAAGGGGGGGCCTATCGCACAGATACGCAGTATTTT.

V is TRBV2 and J is TRBJ1-1, with D hard to call. Trimming shortened V by 3 bases and J by 3 bases, and 8 bases separated the two germline ends. Germline loops: CDR1 SNHLY, CDR2 FYNNEI. This CDR3 has 13 amino acids. In DNA, the CDR3 is TGTGCCAGCAGTGAGGGCGGCTACACTGAAGCTTTCTTT. It translates to CASSEGGYTEAFF.

The chain uses TRBV27 and TRBJ1-5; D is ambiguous. V was trimmed by 2 bases and J by 0 bases, leaving 17 bases between them. The CDR3 is made up of 18 amino acids. Germline lookup yields CDR1 MNHEY and CDR2 SMNVEV (reference sequence). The CDR3 DNA is TGTGCCAGCAGTTTAAGGGCCCCCGGACCTAATAGCAATCAGCCCCAGCATTTT. The encoded protein is CASSLRAPGPNSNQPQHF.

V gene TRBV7-6 combines with J gene TRBJ2-2; 8 positions match TRBD2. The germline gives CDR1 SGHVS, CDR2 FNYEAQ. This CDR3 spans 16 amino acids. The trim removed 6 bases at V and 5 bases at J, leaving 11 bases unmatched. CDR3 sequence: CASSLAPGLDTGELFF. The CDR3 DNA is TGTGCCAGCAGTCTTGCCCCGGGACTAGATACCGGGGAGCTGTTTTTT.

A note on this clone: Other DNA sequences in the same sample also yield this CDR3. The genes are TRBV2 and TRBJ1-1; 12 positions agree with TRBD1. Germline V gene lookup returns CDR1 SNHLY and CDR2 FYNNEI. J was trimmed by 1 base and V by 6 bases; bases with no gene match: 0. The CDR3 has 14 residues. The CDR3 loop reads CASRGQGANTEAFF. The DNA of the CDR3 is TGTGCCAGCAGGGGACAGGGGGCGAACACTGAAGCTTTCTTT.